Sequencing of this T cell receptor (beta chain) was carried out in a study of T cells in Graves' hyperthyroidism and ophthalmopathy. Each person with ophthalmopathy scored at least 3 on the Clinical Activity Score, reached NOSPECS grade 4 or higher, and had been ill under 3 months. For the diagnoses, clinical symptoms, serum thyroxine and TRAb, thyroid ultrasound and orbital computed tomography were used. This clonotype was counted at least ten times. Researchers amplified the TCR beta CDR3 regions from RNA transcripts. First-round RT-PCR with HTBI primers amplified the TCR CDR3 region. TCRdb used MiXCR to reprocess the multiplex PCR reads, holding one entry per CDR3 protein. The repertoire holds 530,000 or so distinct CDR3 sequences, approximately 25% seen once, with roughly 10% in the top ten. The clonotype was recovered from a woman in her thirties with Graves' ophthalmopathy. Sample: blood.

The CDR3 is CSVGVGGITEAFF. Written as DNA, the CDR3 is TGCAGCGTTGGAGTTGGTGGGATCACTGAAGCTTTCTTT. The chain combines TRBV29-1 with TRBJ1-1; D not resolved. Trimming pared 4 bases from V and 4 bases from J, leaving 13 bases between. This CDR3 region has 13 residues. Germline V gene data show CDR1 as SQVTM and CDR2 as ANQGSEA.